The 4 T cell receptor beta chains in this list originate from one sample, sequenced in a study of blood T cell repertoires in COVID-19 (TCRdb year 2020). The receptor library was made with the immunoSEQ multiplex PCR assay. Entries here come from immuneACCESS through TCRdb and include only in-frame sequences with V and J called. Some clones fail to appear in such tables; in the studies checked, an unresolved V gene covers under half of the shortfall, and the cause of the remainder is unknown. The sample yields about 310,000 clones; 75% to 90% were counted once. Under 2.5% of the sample is held by the ten biggest clonotypes. The source material was PBMCs or T cells enriched from blood (not recorded which). The receptors were gathered from a man under 40 who had recovered from COVID-19.

V is TRBV4-1 and J is TRBJ2-3; 15 bases are shared with TRBD2. Per the germline V gene, CDR1 is MGHRA and CDR2 is YSYEKL. The CDR3 covers 18 residues. V was pared by 1 base and J by 1 base, with 3 bases of the junction left unmatched. CDR3 sequence: CASSQGGLAGGGTDTQYF. The DNA of the CDR3 is TGCGCCAGCAGCCAAGGGGGACTAGCGGGGGGCGGCACAGATACGCAGTATTTT.

The chain is built from TRBV9 and TRBJ1-6, with TRBD1 matching 8 bases. The CDR3 extends over 16 amino acids. The V segment lost 4 bases and the J segment 10 bases; nucleotides outside the gene matches: 13. Germline values: CDR1 SGDLS, CDR2 YYNGEE. The CDR3: CASSPREGQVGSPLHF. CDR3 in DNA: TGTGCCAGCAGCCCCCGCGAGGGACAGGTGGGATCACCCCTCCACTTT. The complete variable domain, with remaining parts taken from reference TRBV9 and TRBJ1-6, reads DSGVTQTPKHLITATGQRVTLRCSPRSGDLSVYWYQQSLDQGLQFLIQYYNGEERAKGNILERFSAQQFPDLHSELNLSSLELGDSALYFCASSPREGQVGSPLHFGNGTRLTVT.

This clone was seen only once. J is TRBJ1-2 and V is TRBV2, with TRBD1 as a possible D gene (6 bases). CDR3 length equals 12 residues. With 4 bases removed from V and 7 bases from J, the gap between germline ends came to 10 bases. Germline V gives CDR1 SNHLY, CDR2 FYNNEI. The CDR3 DNA reads as TGTGCCAGCAGTGCAGGGGTCCCTGGCTACACCTTC. This gives the protein CASSAGVPGYTF. Based on the CDR3 plus reference TRBV2 and TRBJ1-2, the full variable domain is EPEVTQTPSHQVTQMGQEVILRCVPISNHLYFYWYRQILGQKVEFLVSFYNNEISEKSEIFDDQFSVERPDGSNFTLKIRSTKLEDSAMYFCASSAGVPGYTFGSGTRLTVV.

This clone was found once. The chain joins TRBV18 to TRBJ1-3; 9 bases align to TRBD1. CDR1 is KGHSH and CDR2 is LQKENI in the germline V gene. V lost 3 bases and J lost 4; bases outside the gene matches: 4. The CDR3 loop spans 15 amino acids. The CDR3 reads CASSPPDRGGNTIYF. Here the CDR3 DNA reads TGTGCCAGCTCACCCCCGGACAGGGGCGGAAACACCATATATTTT.